The 22 T cell receptor beta chains listed next were all sequenced from one sample in a study of cytomegalovirus exposure and HLA in healthy donors. Primers included in the PCR were 60 Vbeta and 13 Jbeta primers. TCRdb keeps only in-frame clones here, not all; method: immunoSEQ multiplex PCR. The sample lists some 150,000 clones, 60% to 80% occurring once. Sequenced: PBMCs. All receptors come from a male donor in good health and CMV-seronegative.

V gene TRBV7-3 combines with J gene TRBJ2-7, with 7 bases matching TRBD2. CDR3 length equals 15 residues. The germline CDR1 and CDR2 sequences are SGHTA and FQGTGA. J was trimmed by 2 bases and V by 4 bases; bases with no gene match: 8. The chain's CDR3 is CASSWLGGSAYEQYF. The CDR3 nucleotides are TGTGCCAGCAGCTGGCTCGGGGGGTCAGCCTACGAGCAGTACTTC.

This rearrangement joins TRBV9 to TRBJ2-6; 7 bases line up with TRBD1. Germline lookup yields CDR1 SGDLS and CDR2 YYNGEE. J lost 0 bases, V lost 3 bases, and 9 bases had no gene match. The CDR3 loop spans 18 amino acids. The CDR3 nucleotides read TGTGCCAGCAGCGCAGACGGACAGGCTAGCTCTGGGGCCAACGTCCTGACTTTC. This gives the protein CASSADGQASSGANVLTF.

The chain is built from TRBV7-3 and TRBJ2-1; 12 nucleotides line up with TRBD2. Germline assignment: CDR1 SGHTA and CDR2 FQGTGA. The CDR3 extends over 16 amino acids. Germline trimming cut 2 bases from V and 6 bases from J; bases unmatched to any gene: 5. The CDR3 here is CASSLGLAGGPNEQFF. In nucleotides, the CDR3 is TGTGCCAGCAGCTTAGGCCTAGCGGGAGGGCCCAATGAGCAGTTCTTC.

The gene calls are TRBV29-1 and TRBJ1-1; TRBD1 matches at 7 bases. The J segment lost 5 bases and the V segment lost 5 bases, leaving 8 bases of the junction unmatched. CDR1 is SQVTM and CDR2 is ANQGSEA in the germline V gene. The CDR3 extends over 13 amino acids. CDR3: CSVTTGMMTEAFF. As DNA, the CDR3 is TGCAGCGTTACGACAGGGATGATGACTGAAGCTTTCTTT.

In its sample, this clone was seen once. The chain carries TRBV30 and TRBJ1-4; 8 bases match TRBD1. This CDR3 region has 15 residues. V lost 1 base, J lost 3 bases, and 4 bases stayed unmatched. From germline, CDR1 is GTSNPN and CDR2 SVGIG (reference sequence). DNA for the CDR3: TGTGCCTGGAGTGAGGGGACAGGACCTAATGAAAAACTGTTTTTT. Residues: CAWSEGTGPNEKLFF.

This chain links TRBV19 with TRBJ2-1, with 11 bases identical to TRBD2. There are 16 residues in the CDR3. Germline CDR1 is LNHDA and CDR2 is SQIVND (reference sequence). The V and J ends lost 1 base and 4 bases, in that order; junction bases with no gene match: 3. This CDR3 reads CASSIGASGGYNEQFF. CDR3 in DNA: TGTGCCAGTAGTATAGGGGCTAGCGGGGGGTACAATGAGCAGTTCTTC.

The rearrangement uses TRBV18 and TRBJ1-5; TRBD1 might be the D (5 bases). The V end lost 2 bases, the J end lost 1 base, and 9 bases lay between the germline ends. The CDR3 is made up of 15 amino acids. Germline lookup yields CDR1 KGHSH and CDR2 LQKENI. This CDR3 reads CASSPGEGSNQPQHF. The DNA of the CDR3 is TGTGCCAGCTCACCAGGGGAGGGGAGCAATCAGCCCCAGCATTTT.

J is TRBJ2-3 and V is TRBV5-1; D unresolved. The CDR3 is 15 residues long. Trimming pared 3 bases from V and 2 bases from J, leaving 13 bases between. The germline CDR1 and CDR2 sequences are SGHRS and YFSETQ. Here the CDR3 reads CASSWASSNTDTQYF. CDR3 nucleotides: TGCGCCAGCAGCTGGGCCTCTTCTAACACAGATACGCAGTATTTT.

This chain joins TRBV5-1 and TRBJ1-1, with 7 positions matching TRBD1. CDR3 length: 16 residues. Trimming cost V 4 bases and J 2 bases; bases outside gene matches: 11. The germline V gene encodes CDR1 SGHRS and CDR2 YFSETQ. The CDR3 sequence is CASSPNPQGQNTEAFF. The CDR3 DNA reads TGCGCCAGCAGCCCGAACCCACAGGGGCAAAACACTGAAGCTTTCTTT.

This chain uses TRBV18 with TRBJ1-1; 8 bases match TRBD1. With V trimmed by 5 bases and J by 4 bases, 6 bases remained unmatched. The CDR3 has 14 amino acids. The germline V gene has CDR1 KGHSH and CDR2 LQKENI. This chain's CDR3 is CASSETGGATEAFF. For the CDR3, the DNA is TGTGCCAGCTCAGAAACAGGGGGTGCCACTGAAGCTTTCTTT.

The genes are TRBV28 and TRBJ2-1; 9 positions match TRBD2. The V gene end was trimmed by 10 bases and the J gene end by 3 bases; junction bases not matched to a gene: 4. The germline CDR1 and CDR2 sequences are MDHEN and SYDVKM. The CDR3 runs to 13 residues. CDR3 in amino acids: CATIAGVYNEQFF. CDR3 DNA sequence: TGTGCCACCATAGCGGGGGTCTACAATGAGCAGTTCTTC.

The rearrangement uses TRBV18 and TRBJ2-1; tentatively, D is TRBD1 (5 bases). Germline CDR1 reads KGHSH; CDR2 reads LQKENI. The CDR3 covers 13 residues. V was clipped by 3 bases and J by 10 bases, with 13 bases between them. The CDR3 protein is CASSPGRVMEQFF. The CDR3 region has the DNA TGTGCCAGCTCACCGGGCAGGGTTATGGAGCAGTTCTTC. The whole variable domain, remainder taken from reference TRBV18 and TRBJ2-1, is NAGVMQNPRHLVRRRGQEARLRCSPMKGHSHVYWYRQLPEEGLKFMVYLQKENIIDESGMPKERFSAEFPKEGPSILRIQQVVRGDSAAYFCASSPGRVMEQFFGPGTRLTVL.

The V gene is TRBV27, the J gene TRBJ2-5; D unresolved. V was pared by 7 bases and J by 5 bases, with 8 bases between. This CDR3 spans 11 amino acids. CDR1 is MNHEY, CDR2 SMNVEV, per germline (reference sequence). Written as DNA, the CDR3 is TGTGCCAGCATGACGAGGGAGACCCAGTACTTC. It translates to CASMTRETQYF.

The chain has TRBV4-3 and TRBJ1-6; 9 nucleotides align to TRBD1. The germline gives CDR1 LGHNA, CDR2 YSLEER. The CDR3 contains 16 residues. Unmatched junction bases numbered 5, after V lost 1 base and J lost 7 bases. The CDR3 reads CASSQGTGERNSPLHF. CDR3 nucleotides: TGCGCCAGCAGCCAAGGGACAGGGGAGAGGAATTCACCCCTCCACTTT.

The chain joins TRBV10-3 to TRBJ1-5, with D tentatively TRBD1 (6 bases). V was clipped by 2 bases and J by 1 base, with 9 bases between them. The germline gives CDR1 ENHRY, CDR2 SYGVKD. This CDR3 has 15 residues. The chain's CDR3 is CAISEAQGSNQPQHF. CDR3 nucleotides: TGTGCCATCAGTGAGGCTCAGGGGAGCAATCAGCCCCAGCATTTT.

The chain links TRBV30 to TRBJ1-2; TRBD1 is a possible D gene (5 bases). Germline CDR1 is GTSNPN and CDR2 is SVGIG (reference sequence). The V and J ends lost 0 bases and 8 bases respectively, with 10 bases between them. The CDR3 is 12 amino acids. CDR3 region: CAWSVKGLGYTF. The CDR3 region has the DNA TGTGCCTGGAGTGTAAAGGGGCTAGGCTACACCTTC.

This clone was detected once. V and J are TRBV14 and TRBJ2-5, with D uncertain. Germline CDR1 and CDR2: SGHDN and FVKESK. The CDR3 loop spans 14 amino acids. V was cut by 1 base and J by 4 bases, with 10 bases left in between. CDR3 bases: TGTGCCAGCAGCCAAGTCGTACTCGGAGAGACCCAGTACTTC. It is translated as CASSQVVLGETQYF.

This chain connects TRBV7-2 to TRBJ1-2, with a possible D match to TRBD1 (6 bases). Germline loops: CDR1 SGHTA, CDR2 FQGNSA. V was clipped by 0 bases and J by 2 bases, with 13 bases between them. There are 16 residues in the CDR3. Written as DNA, the CDR3 is TGTGCCAGCAGCTTAGCGCCGGGACAACCGAACTATGGCTACACCTTC. Amino acid sequence: CASSLAPGQPNYGYTF.

The CDR3 coding sequence is TGTGCCAGCAGCTCCCCTCGGACAGATACGCAGTATTTT. Its translation: CASSSPRTDTQYF. The V and J genes are TRBV11-1 and TRBJ2-3; D remains ambiguous. Trimming removed 4 bases at V and 3 bases at J, with 8 bases between. From germline, CDR1 is SGHAT and CDR2 FQDESV (reference sequence). There are 13 residues in the CDR3. The full variable domain, in which reference TRBV11-1 and TRBJ2-3 provide the parts outside the CDR3, is EAEVAQSPRYKITEKSQAVAFWCDPISGHATLYWYRQILGQGPELLVQFQDESVVDDSQLPKDRFSAERLKGVDSTLKIQPAELGDSAMYLCASSSPRTDTQYFGPGTRLTVL.

J is TRBJ1-1 and V is TRBV10-3; TRBD1 agrees at 10 bases. Germline CDR1 and CDR2: ENHRY and SYGVKD. Unmatched junction bases numbered 9, after V lost 4 bases and J lost 4 bases. The CDR3 length is 16 residues. The CDR3 sequence: CAISGTGTGVRTEAFF. The CDR3 nucleotides are TGTGCCATCAGTGGCACCGGGACAGGGGTTCGCACTGAAGCTTTCTTT.

The rearrangement joins TRBV4-3 to TRBJ1-2; a weak D match, TRBD1 (6 bases). With 0 bases removed from V and 4 bases from J, the gap between germline ends came to 12 bases. The CDR3 totals 15 residues. CDR1 and CDR2 (germline): LGHNA, YSLEER. The CDR3 DNA is TGCGCCAGCAGCCAAGATCTGACAGGCCGCTATGGCTACACCTTC. This encodes CASSQDLTGRYGYTF.

V is TRBV4-1 and J is TRBJ1-1, with D tentatively TRBD1 (5 bases). From germline, CDR1 is MGHRA and CDR2 YSYEKL. Trimming took off 0 bases at V and 5 bases at J, with 13 bases between the two ends. This CDR3 contains 15 residues. The CDR3 region is CASSQDPDGGTEAFF. The DNA for the CDR3 is TGCGCCAGCAGCCAAGACCCGGATGGGGGGACTGAAGCTTTCTTT.